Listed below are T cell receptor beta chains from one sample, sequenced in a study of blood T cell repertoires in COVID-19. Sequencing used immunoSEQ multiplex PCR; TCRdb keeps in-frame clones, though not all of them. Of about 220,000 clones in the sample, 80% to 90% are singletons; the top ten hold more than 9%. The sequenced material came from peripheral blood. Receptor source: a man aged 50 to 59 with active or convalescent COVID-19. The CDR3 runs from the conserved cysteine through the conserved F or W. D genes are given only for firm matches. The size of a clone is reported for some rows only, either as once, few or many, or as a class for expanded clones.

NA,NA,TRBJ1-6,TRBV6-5,TGTGCCAGCGGTACAGGAAGCTCCTATAATTCACCCCTCCACTTT,CASGTGSSYNSPLHF
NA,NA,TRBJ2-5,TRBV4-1,TGCGCCAGCAGTAACGGGGGGCAGTCAGAGACCCAGTACTTC,CASSNGGQSETQYF
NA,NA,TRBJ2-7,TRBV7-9,TGTGCCAGCAGCTTCAGACAGAGCTCCTACGAGCAGTACTTC,CASSFRQSSYEQYF
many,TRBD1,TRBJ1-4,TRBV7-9,TGTGCCAGCAGCTTATTTCTGGTACAGGGGCCAGAAAAACTGTTTTTT,CASSLFLVQGPEKLFF
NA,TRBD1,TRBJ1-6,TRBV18,TGTGCCAGCTCACTACAGGGGCGTAATTCACCCCTCCACTTT,CASSLQGRNSPLHF
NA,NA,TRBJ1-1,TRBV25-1,TGTGCCAGCAGTGATCGACAGGAAGCTTTCTTT,CASSDRQEAFF
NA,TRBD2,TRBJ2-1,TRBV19,TGTGCCAGTTTCGGACTAGCGGGAGGTCCCCACAATGAGCAGTTCTTC,CASFGLAGGPHNEQFF
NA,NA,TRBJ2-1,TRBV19,TGTGCCAGTAAGACAGGAAGCTCCTACAATGAGCAGTTCTTC,CASKTGSSYNEQFF
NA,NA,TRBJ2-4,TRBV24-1,TGTGCCACCAGTGATTCCGGGATTGGCAAAAACATTCAGTACTTC,CATSDSGIGKNIQYF
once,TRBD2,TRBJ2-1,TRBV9,TGTGCCAGCAACCCCAGCGGGGGGGCCACGAGGCAGTTCTTC,CASNPSGGATRQFF
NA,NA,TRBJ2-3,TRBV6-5,TGTGCCAGCAGTTTACAGGGTACAGATACGCAGTATTTT,CASSLQGTDTQYF
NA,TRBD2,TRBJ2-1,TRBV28,TGTGCCAGCACCTTCGGGACTAGCGGTTACAATGAGCAGTTCTTC,CASTFGTSGYNEQFF
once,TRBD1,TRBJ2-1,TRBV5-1,TGCGCCAGCAGCGGAACCCCGGGACAGGGATACAATGAGCAGTTCTTC,CASSGTPGQGYNEQFF
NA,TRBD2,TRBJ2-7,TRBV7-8,TGTGCCAGCAGCTTAGTTTCTCCAGCGGGAGGCACCTACGAGCAGTACTTC,CASSLVSPAGGTYEQYF
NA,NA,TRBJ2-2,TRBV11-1,TGTGCCAGCAGCTTAGGTTGGACGGGGGACACCGGGGAGCTGTTTTTT,CASSLGWTGDTGELFF
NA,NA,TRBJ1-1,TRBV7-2,TGTGCCAGCAGCTTAGTTGGCCCGACAACTGAAGCTTTCTTT,CASSLVGPTTEAFF
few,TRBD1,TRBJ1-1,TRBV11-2,TGTGCCAGCAGCCGAATACAGGGACAGGGCTCAGCTTTCTTT,CASSRIQGQGSAFF
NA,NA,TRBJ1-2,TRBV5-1,TGCGCCAGCAGCTTGGGCCACCAGGGTGGCTACACCTTC,CASSLGHQGGYTF
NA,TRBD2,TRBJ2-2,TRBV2,TGTGCCAGCAGACTCGGGGGGTTTACCGGGGAGCTGTTTTTT,CASRLGGFTGELFF
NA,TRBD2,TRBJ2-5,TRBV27,TGTGCCAGCAGTTTCGGTTGGAGTCTAGCGGGGCCCCAAGAGACCCAGTACTTC,CASSFGWSLAGPQETQYF
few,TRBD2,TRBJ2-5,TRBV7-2,TGTGCCAGCAGCTTAAGGGCTAGCGGGGCCTACCGCGGGGAGACCCAGTACTTC,CASSLRASGAYRGETQYF
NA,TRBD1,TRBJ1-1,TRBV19,TGTGCCAGTAGTAGAGCGGGACAGGGGGCTTTGGCTTTCTTT,CASSRAGQGALAFF
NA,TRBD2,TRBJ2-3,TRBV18,TGTGCCAGCTCATCCTTAGCGGGAGGACCAGATACGCAGTATTTT,CASSSLAGGPDTQYF
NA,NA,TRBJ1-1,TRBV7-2,TGTGCCAGCAGCTTCCAATGGGCTAACACTGAAGCTTTCTTT,CASSFQWANTEAFF
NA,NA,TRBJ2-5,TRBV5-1,TGCGCCAGCAGCGGGCAGGGGAGAGAGACCCAGTACTTC,CASSGQGRETQYF
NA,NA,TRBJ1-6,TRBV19,TGTGCCAGTAGTATTGGAGGACCTAATTCACCCCTCCACTTT,CASSIGGPNSPLHF
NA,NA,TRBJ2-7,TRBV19,TGTGCCAGTAGTATCACTGACAGGTTGGGGTCCTACGAGCAGTACTTC,CASSITDRLGSYEQYF
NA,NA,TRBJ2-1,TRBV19,TGTGCCAGTAGTATCTCCGGGTACAATGAGCAGTTCTTC,CASSISGYNEQFF
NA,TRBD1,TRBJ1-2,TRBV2,TGTGCCAGCAGTGATACAGGGGGCTATGGCTACACCTTC,CASSDTGGYGYTF
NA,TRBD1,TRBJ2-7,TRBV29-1,TGCAGCGTTTGGGGGCTACAGGGGAACTACGAGCAGTACTTC,CSVWGLQGNYEQYF
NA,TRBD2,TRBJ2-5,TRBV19,TGTGCCAGTAGTATAGGGGGCAGCGGGGCGGAGACCCAGTACTTC,CASSIGGSGAETQYF
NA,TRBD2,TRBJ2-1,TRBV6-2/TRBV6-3,TGTGCCAGCAGTTTAGGGCTAGCGGAGTGGAACAATGAGCAGTTCTTC,CASSLGLAEWNNEQFF
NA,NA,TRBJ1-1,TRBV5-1,TGCGCCAGCAGTCTAGGCAATCTGAACACTGAAGCTTTCTTT,CASSLGNLNTEAFF
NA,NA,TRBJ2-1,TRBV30,TGTGCCTGGAGTATCGGGGACTACAATGAGCAGTTCTTC,CAWSIGDYNEQFF
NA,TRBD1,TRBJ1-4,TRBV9,TGTGCCAGCAGCGGACGGGACAGGGATGAAAAACTGTTTTTT,CASSGRDRDEKLFF
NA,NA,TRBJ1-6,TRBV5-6,TGTGCCAGCAGCGTATCGGCGTTGGGCTTCGGTTCACCCCTCCACTTT,CASSVSALGFGSPLHF
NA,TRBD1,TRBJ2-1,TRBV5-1,TGCGCCAGCAGCTTACAGGGGCGCACCACAGATGAGCAGTTCTTC,CASSLQGRTTDEQFF
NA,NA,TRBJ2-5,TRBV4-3,TGCGCCAGCAGCCAATACCCAGGGAGCGGGCAAGAGACCCAGTACTTC,CASSQYPGSGQETQYF
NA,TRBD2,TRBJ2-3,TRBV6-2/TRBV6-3,TGTGCCAGCAGTACGACCGGGACTAGCTCAGATACGCAGTATTTT,CASSTTGTSSDTQYF
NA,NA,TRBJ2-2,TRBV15,TGTGCCACCAGCAGAGATTACCCCGCGGGATCCGGGGAGCTGTTTTTT,CATSRDYPAGSGELFF
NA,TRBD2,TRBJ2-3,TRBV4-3,TGCGCCAGCAGCCAAGAGAACGGGAGGGGTGATACGCAGTATTTT,CASSQENGRGDTQYF
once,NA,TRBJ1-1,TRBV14,TGTGCCAGCAGCCAAGAGGGGGCAGGGCGGGTCGCTGAAGCTTTCTTT,CASSQEGAGRVAEAFF
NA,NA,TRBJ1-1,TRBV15,TGTGCCACCAGCAGCGACAGGTGGGATTCTATGAACACTGAAGCTTTCTTT,CATSSDRWDSMNTEAFF
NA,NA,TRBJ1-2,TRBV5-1,TGCGCCAGCAGCTTGGAGGAGGGGGAGGGCTATGGCTACACCTTC,CASSLEEGEGYGYTF
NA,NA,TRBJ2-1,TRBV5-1,TGCGCCAGCAGCTTGTTAGCAACTGAGCAGTTCTTC,CASSLLATEQFF
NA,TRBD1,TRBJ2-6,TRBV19,TGTGCCAGCACCCGACAGGGAGCCTCTGGGGCCAACGTCCTGACTTTC,CASTRQGASGANVLTF
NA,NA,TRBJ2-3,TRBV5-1,TGCGCCAGCAGCTTGACCGGGGGACGCACAGATACGCAGTATTTT,CASSLTGGRTDTQYF
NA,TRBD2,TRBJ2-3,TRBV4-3,TGCGCCAGCAGCCAAGAGGGACTAGCGGGCACAGATACGCAGTATTTT,CASSQEGLAGTDTQYF
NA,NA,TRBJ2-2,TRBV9,TGTGCCAGCAGCACACTAGGGACTACCGGGGAGCTGTTTTTT,CASSTLGTTGELFF
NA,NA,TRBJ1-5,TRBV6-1,TGTGCCAGCAGTGAAGGAACAGGCATATATAGCAATCAGCCCCAGCATTTT,CASSEGTGIYSNQPQHF
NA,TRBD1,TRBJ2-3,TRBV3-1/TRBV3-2,TGTGCCAGCAGCCCCCGGGACAGGGGGCTGGAAGATACGCAGTATTTT,CASSPRDRGLEDTQYF
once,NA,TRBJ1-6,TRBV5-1,TGCGCCAGCAGCTTGGTAGGGACACGGAGCTCCTATAATTCACCCCTCCACTTT,CASSLVGTRSSYNSPLHF